One T cell receptor (beta chain) is described in this entry. The germline CDR1 and CDR2 sequences are LGHNT and FRNRAP. The CDR3 sequence is 14 residues long. The V end lost 5 bases, the J end lost 6 bases, and 14 bases lay between the germline ends. Seattle's cohort entered during active infection and was followed longitudinally. In the original processing: From reference gene primer amplification, estimates of nucleated cell counts were derived. Using immunoSEQ multiplex PCR, the repertoire was profiled, and TCRdb retains in-frame clones only, with some absent. V and J calls and clone size are copied from that table; D and trimming were computed from the DNA. Seen here are 200,000 to 300,000 clones, 85% to 90% observed once, and the top ten hold around 5%. This specimen belongs to a study of blood T cell repertoires in COVID-19. Study information: Both acute and convalescent COVID-19 samples were obtained from the United States, Italy and Spain. The cDNA or gDNA used as material had been derived from T cells, B-cell-depleted T cells, or PBMCs.

This chain uses TRBV12-5 with TRBJ2-1, with D maybe TRBD1 (5 bases). The clonotype was recovered from an older woman with COVID-19, enrolled during active disease. Sequencing was carried out using peripheral blood. The CDR3 nucleotides are TGTGCTAGTGGTCTAGGACAAGGTTCCAATGAGCAGTTCTTC. Translating it yields CASGLGQGSNEQFF.